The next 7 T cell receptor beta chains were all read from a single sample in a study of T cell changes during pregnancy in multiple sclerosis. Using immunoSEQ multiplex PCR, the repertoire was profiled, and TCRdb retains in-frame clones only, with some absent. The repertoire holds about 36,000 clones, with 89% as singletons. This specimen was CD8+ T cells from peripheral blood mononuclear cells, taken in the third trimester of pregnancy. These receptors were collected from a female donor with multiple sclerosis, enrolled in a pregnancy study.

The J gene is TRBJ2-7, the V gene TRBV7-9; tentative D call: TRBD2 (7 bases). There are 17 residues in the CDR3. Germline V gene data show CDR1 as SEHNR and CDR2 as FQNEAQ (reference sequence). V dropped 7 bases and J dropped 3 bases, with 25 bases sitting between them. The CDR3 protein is CASKSGGGAPRHYEQYF. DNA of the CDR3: TGTGCCAGCAAGAGTGGGGGGGGCGCCCCCAGGCACTACGAGCAGTACTTC.

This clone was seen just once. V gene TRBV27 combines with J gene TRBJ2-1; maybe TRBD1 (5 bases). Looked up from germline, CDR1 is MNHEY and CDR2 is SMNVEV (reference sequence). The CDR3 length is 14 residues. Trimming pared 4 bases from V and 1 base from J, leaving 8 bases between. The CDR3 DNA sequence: TGTGCCAGCAGTTGGGCAGGGTCCTACAATGAGCAGTTCTTC. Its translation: CASSWAGSYNEQFF.

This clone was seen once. CDR3 amino acids: CASSLAPLTDTQYF. The CDR3, as DNA: TGTGCCAGCAGCTTAGCCCCGTTGACAGATACGCAGTATTTT. V is TRBV7-2 and J is TRBJ2-3; unclear D gene. V dropped 0 bases and J dropped 3 bases, with 7 bases sitting between them. The CDR3 has 14 amino acids. Germline V gene lookup returns CDR1 SGHTA and CDR2 FQGNSA.

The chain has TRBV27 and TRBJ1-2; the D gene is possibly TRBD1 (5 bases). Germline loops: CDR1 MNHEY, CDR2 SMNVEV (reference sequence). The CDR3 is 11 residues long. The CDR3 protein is CGVFTGEGYTF. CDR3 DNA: TGTGGTGTGTTTACAGGAGAAGGCTACACCTTC.

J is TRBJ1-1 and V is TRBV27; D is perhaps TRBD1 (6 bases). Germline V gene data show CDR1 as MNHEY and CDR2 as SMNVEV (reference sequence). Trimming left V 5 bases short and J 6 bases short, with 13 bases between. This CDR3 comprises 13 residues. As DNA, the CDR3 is TGTGCCAGCAGTCCCGCGGGGGGCCCTGAAGCTTTCTTT. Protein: CASSPAGGPEAFF.

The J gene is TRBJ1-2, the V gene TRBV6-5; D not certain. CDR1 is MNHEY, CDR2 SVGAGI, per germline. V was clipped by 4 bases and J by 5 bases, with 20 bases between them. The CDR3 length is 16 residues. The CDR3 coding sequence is TGTGCCAGCAGTTCCAAAGTCGGGGTGGGCAAGTATGGCTACACCTTC. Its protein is CASSSKVGVGKYGYTF.

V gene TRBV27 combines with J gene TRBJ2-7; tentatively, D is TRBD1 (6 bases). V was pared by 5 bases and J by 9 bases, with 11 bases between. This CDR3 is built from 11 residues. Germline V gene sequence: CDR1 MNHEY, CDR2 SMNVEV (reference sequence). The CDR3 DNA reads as TGTGCCAGCAGTGAGGGACAATCGCAGTACTTC. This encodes CASSEGQSQYF.